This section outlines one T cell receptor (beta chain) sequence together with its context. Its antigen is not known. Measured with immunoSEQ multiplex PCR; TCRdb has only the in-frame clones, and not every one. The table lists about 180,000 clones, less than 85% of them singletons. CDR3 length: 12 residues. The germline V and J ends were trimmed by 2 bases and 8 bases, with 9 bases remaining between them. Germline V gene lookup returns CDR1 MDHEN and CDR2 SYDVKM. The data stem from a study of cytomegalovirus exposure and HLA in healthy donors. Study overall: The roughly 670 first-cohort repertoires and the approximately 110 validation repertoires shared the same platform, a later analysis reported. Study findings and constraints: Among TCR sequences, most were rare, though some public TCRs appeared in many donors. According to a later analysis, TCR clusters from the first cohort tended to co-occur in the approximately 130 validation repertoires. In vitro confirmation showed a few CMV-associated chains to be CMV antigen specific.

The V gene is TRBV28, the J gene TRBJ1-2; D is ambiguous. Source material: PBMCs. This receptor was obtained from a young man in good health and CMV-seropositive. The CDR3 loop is CASSLRGRGYTF. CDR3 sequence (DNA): TGTGCCAGCAGTTTACGGGGTAGAGGCTACACCTTC.